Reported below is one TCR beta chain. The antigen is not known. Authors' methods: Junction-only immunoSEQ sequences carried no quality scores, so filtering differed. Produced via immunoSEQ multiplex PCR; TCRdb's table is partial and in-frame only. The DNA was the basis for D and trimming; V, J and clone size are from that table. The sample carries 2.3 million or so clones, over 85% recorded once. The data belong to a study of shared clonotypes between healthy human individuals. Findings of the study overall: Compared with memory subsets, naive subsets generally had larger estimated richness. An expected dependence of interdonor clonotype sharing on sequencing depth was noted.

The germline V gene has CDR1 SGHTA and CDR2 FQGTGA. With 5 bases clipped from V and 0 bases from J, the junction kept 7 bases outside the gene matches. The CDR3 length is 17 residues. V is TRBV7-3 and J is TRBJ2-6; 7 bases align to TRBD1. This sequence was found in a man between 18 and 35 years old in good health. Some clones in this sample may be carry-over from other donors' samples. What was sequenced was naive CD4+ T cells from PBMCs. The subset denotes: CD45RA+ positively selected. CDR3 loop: CASSPRTGDSGANVLTF. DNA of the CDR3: TGTGCCAGCAGCCCCAGGACAGGAGACTCTGGGGCCAACGTCCTGACTTTC.